The source of this T cell receptor (beta chain) is a study of blood T cell repertoires in COVID-19. Profiled with immunoSEQ multiplex PCR; TCRdb holds only in-frame clones, not every one. This sample carries more than 250,000 clones, around 89% of them seen once, and the ten largest clones take about 6%. This CDR3 region has 17 residues. V was pared by 4 bases and J by 7 bases, with 22 bases between. The V gene's germline CDR1 is LNHDA and CDR2 SQIVND (reference sequence). What was sequenced was peripheral blood. The TCR comes from a woman between 45 and 65 years old with COVID-19, enrolled during active disease. The chain employs TRBV19 and TRBJ2-2; TRBD1 might be the D (6 bases). The CDR3 DNA reads as TGTGCCAGTAGTACTACAGGGAAGGGGGTGGTGGACGGGGAGCTGTTTTTT. Its translation: CASSTTGKGVVDGELFF.